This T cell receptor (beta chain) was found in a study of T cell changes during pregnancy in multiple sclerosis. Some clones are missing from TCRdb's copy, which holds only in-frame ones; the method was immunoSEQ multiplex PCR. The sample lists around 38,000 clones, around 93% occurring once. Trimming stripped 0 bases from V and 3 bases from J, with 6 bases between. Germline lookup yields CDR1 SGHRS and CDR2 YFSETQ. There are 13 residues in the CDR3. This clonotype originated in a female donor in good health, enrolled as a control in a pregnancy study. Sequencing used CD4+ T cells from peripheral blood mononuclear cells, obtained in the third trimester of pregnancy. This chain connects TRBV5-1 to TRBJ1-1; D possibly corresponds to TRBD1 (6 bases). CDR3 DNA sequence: TGCGCCAGCAGCTTGGGACAGGACACTGAAGCTTTCTTT. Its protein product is CASSLGQDTEAFF.